Included here is one T cell receptor beta chain sequence, with context. Its antigen is undetermined. The sample's time point: recipient sample about 28 days before transplant, after cytoreduction. This entry is derived from a study of T cell clonotyping in hematopoietic cell transplantation. Sequencing was performed with immunoSEQ multiplex PCR; in TCRdb, only in-frame clones are kept and a portion is missing. The table includes about 36,000 clones, 85% to 95% detected once. This CDR3 contains 12 residues. V dropped 7 bases and J dropped 3 bases, with 10 bases sitting between them. The V gene's germline CDR1 is MGHDK and CDR2 SYGVNS. Points from the study as a whole: Broader posttransplant TCR repertoire diversity was predicted by graft donor and pretransplant recipient Inverse Simpson Index values.

The receptor was isolated from a man in his forties with chronic myeloid leukemia. Some clones in this sample may be carry-over from other donors' samples. The input for sequencing was peripheral blood mononuclear cells, taken before stem cell transplant. The chain employs TRBV25-1 and TRBJ2-7, with D unresolved. The CDR3 loop is CASTDGRYEQYF. As DNA, the CDR3 is TGTGCCAGCACAGACGGTCGCTACGAGCAGTACTTC.